The TCR beta chain described here comes from a study of blood T cells in healthy people across ages. Study context: Per every two T cells, about one barcoded beta molecule was captured by template switching. Points from the study as a whole: Across the age range, TCR beta diversity per million T cells fell in a roughly linear way.

A second about 7 to 11 cycle PCR used barcoded and J-beta primers. The template-switch adaptor, which had 12 random nucleotides, put a tag on each cDNA molecule. TCRdb reprocessed the 5' RACE reads with MiXCR, giving one entry per CDR3 protein. This table has roughly 800,000 distinct CDR3 sequences, roughly 64% appearing once. Donors were systemically healthy Caucasian individuals from Russia aged 6 to 90 years. Of note for this clonotype: The antigen is unknown.

Germline CDR1 and CDR2: SNHLY and FYNNEI. The V segment lost 8 bases and the J segment 3 bases; nucleotides outside the gene matches: 6. This CDR3 region has 14 residues. This TCR was sampled from a young man in good health. Sequenced material: blood. The rearrangement joins TRBV2 to TRBJ2-7, with TRBD2 matching over 11 bases. CDR3 protein: CASVRLAGLYEQYF. As DNA, the CDR3 is TGTGCCAGCGTCAGACTAGCGGGACTCTACGAGCAGTACTTC.